The table lists the clone carrying this T cell receptor (beta chain) with a count of one. Its target is unknown. The length of the CDR3 is 15 residues. Germline V gene sequence: CDR1 SGDLS, CDR2 YYNGEE. Germline trimming cut 4 bases from V and 4 bases from J; bases unmatched to any gene: 9. This sample is part of a study of T cells after yellow fever vaccination. Study-level points and caveats: Few clonotypes appeared in both CD4 and CD8 compartments.

A universal primer site and UMIs were added as TCR cDNA was made by 5'RACE template switching. TCRdb re-called the 5' RACE reads through MiXCR, storing one row per CDR3 protein. Altogether more than 350,000 distinct CDR3 sequences are present, around 10% being singletons, with the ten largest covering roughly a sixth. The J gene is TRBJ1-2, the V gene TRBV9, with TRBD1 identical over 8 bases. The sequenced sample was PBMCs, obtained on the day of the first yellow fever vaccination. The receptor's source is a man aged 18 to 29 who received the YFV17D yellow fever vaccine. CDR3 loop: CASSQGQGQGYGYTF. As DNA, the CDR3 is TGTGCCAGCAGCCAAGGACAGGGACAAGGCTATGGCTACACCTTC.